These 11 T cell receptor beta chains were sequenced from one sample in a study of T cell repertoires in cytomegalovirus infection (dated by TCRdb to between 2019 and 2020). Instrument used: Illumina HiSeq 1500. TCRdb handled the public reads itself, with Q25 trimming in fastp and clone calling in MiXCR, and kept productive beta chains. Each entry merges the rows of one CDR3 protein and shows their most common DNA and genes. The sample profile shows about 570,000 distinct CDR3 sequences; around two fifths of them were found once. Clones ranked in the top ten supply roughly 50% of the sample. Taken with the paper, the label for treatment or condition translates to: in vitro stimulation with specific CMV peptide epitopes to enrich CMV-specific T cells. These receptors' antigens are unknown. Source: cultured PBMCs, taken from culture after CMV antigen stimulation. The receptors derive from a human donor in good health (CMV status not recorded). Some clones in this sample may be carry-over from other donors' samples.

This clonotype came up a few times. This chain uses TRBV7-2 with TRBJ2-7; D possibly corresponds to TRBD2 (7 bases). The CDR3 has 16 amino acids. Germline CDR1 is SGHTA and CDR2 is FQGNSA. The germline V and J ends were trimmed by 5 bases and 0 bases, with 17 bases remaining between them. The CDR3 nucleotides are TGTGCCAGCAGCCCCGAGGGCGGGGGCCTCTCCTACGAGCAGTACTTC. Translating gives CASSPEGGGLSYEQYF.

The CDR3 here is CASSAPGQGLYGYTF. The CDR3 bases are TGTGCCAGCAGTGCCCCGGGACAGGGGCTCTATGGCTACACCTTC. The rearrangement uses TRBV7-9 and TRBJ1-2, with 10 bases matching TRBD1. Germline V gene lookup returns CDR1 SEHNR and CDR2 FQNEAQ (reference sequence). The CDR3 has 15 residues. J gave up 4 bases and V 6 bases, and 8 bases lay outside the gene matches.

This clonotype was observed a handful of times. The chain employs TRBV28 and TRBJ2-1; D may be TRBD1 (6 bases). The CDR3 totals 15 residues. Trimming removed 2 bases at V and 2 bases at J, with 10 bases between. From germline, CDR1 is MDHEN and CDR2 SYDVKM. CDR3 sequence reads: CASSLVSGAYNEQFF. Here the CDR3 DNA reads TGTGCCAGCAGTTTAGTTTCAGGGGCCTACAATGAGCAGTTCTTC. The full variable domain, rest sourced from reference TRBV28 and TRBJ2-1, is DVKVTQSSRYLVKRTGEKVFLECVQDMDHENMFWYRQDPGLGLRLIYFSYDVKMKEKGDIPEGYSVSREKKERFSLILESASTNQTSMYLCASSLVSGAYNEQFFGPGTRLTVL.

The V and J genes are TRBV7-2 and TRBJ2-2; the D call may be TRBD1 or TRBD2 (7 bases each). Trimming removed 5 bases from V and 0 bases from J, with 10 bases in between. CDR3 size: 15 residues. The germline V gene encodes CDR1 SGHTA and CDR2 FQGNSA. CDR3 loop: CASSQGGANTGELFF. Written as DNA, the CDR3 is TGTGCCAGCAGCCAGGGGGGGGCGAACACCGGGGAGCTGTTTTTT.

J is TRBJ1-1 and V is TRBV5-6; 11 nucleotides agree with TRBD1. This CDR3 has 16 residues. CDR1 is SGHDT, CDR2 YYEEEE, per germline. After removal of 4 bases from V and 5 bases from J, the junction contained 10 bases not matched to a gene. CDR3 loop: CASSIGQGAWVTEAFF. In nucleotides, the CDR3 is TGTGCCAGCAGCATAGGACAGGGGGCATGGGTGACTGAAGCTTTCTTT.

This clonotype was found a few times. The chain joins TRBV7-9 to TRBJ2-7, with a tentative D call TRBD2 (6 bases). The V gene's germline CDR1 is SEHNR and CDR2 FQNEAQ (reference sequence). V was trimmed by 5 bases and J by 5 bases, leaving 22 bases between them. This CDR3 is 16 amino acids long. CDR3 DNA sequence: TGTGCCAGCAGCCCCCCAGTGGCGGGAACTCGGAACGAGCAGTACTTC. Protein: CASSPPVAGTRNEQYF. The variable domain in full, completed from reference TRBV7-9 and TRBJ2-7, reads DTGVSQNPRHKITKRGQNVTFRCDPISEHNRLYWYRQTLGQGPEFLTYFQNEAQLEKSRLLSDRFSAERPKGSFSTLEIQRTEQGDSAMYLCASSPPVAGTRNEQYFGPGTRLTVT.

On this clonotype itself: Its ends do not fully match the called genes, so a read error is possible. This sequence joins TRBV7-2 and TRBJ2-2, with a tentative D call TRBD1 (6 bases). The CDR3 length is 18 residues. CDR1 is SGHTA and CDR2 is FQGNSA in the germline V gene. The CDR3 here is CDSSVDVWGHDAPGELFF. The CDR3 nucleotides are TGTGACAGCAGCGTAGACGTTTGGGGGCATGATGCCCCCGGGGAGCTGTTTTTT.

V is TRBV7-9 and J is TRBJ2-1; 11 nucleotides match TRBD2. Germline values: CDR1 SEHNR, CDR2 FQNEAQ (reference sequence). This CDR3 spans 16 amino acids. V trimming: 5 bases; J trimming: 5 bases; junction bases outside the gene matches: 8. The CDR3 DNA sequence: TGTGCCAGCAGCACCTCACTAGCGGGGGTCGACAATGAGCAGTTCTTC. Protein product: CASSTSLAGVDNEQFF. Full variable domain (rest looked up from reference TRBV7-9 and TRBJ2-1): DTGVSQNPRHKITKRGQNVTFRCDPISEHNRLYWYRQTLGQGPEFLTYFQNEAQLEKSRLLSDRFSAERPKGSFSTLEIQRTEQGDSAMYLCASSTSLAGVDNEQFFGPGTRLTVL.

This chain links TRBV20-1 with TRBJ2-5; 8 bases map to TRBD2. The CDR3 totals 15 residues. The trim removed 5 bases at V and 4 bases at J, leaving 12 bases unmatched. The germline V gene has CDR1 DFQATT and CDR2 SNEGSKA (reference sequence). CDR3 bases: TGCAGTGCTTTCCAAACCGGGACTAGTCGAGAGACCCAGTACTTC. Translating it yields CSAFQTGTSRETQYF.

This clonotype was recorded a few times. The chain links TRBV2 to TRBJ2-3, with TRBD2 matching over 11 bases. V dropped 3 bases and J dropped 5; count of bases not matched to a gene: 7. The CDR3 consists of 16 residues. Germline assignment: CDR1 SNHLY and CDR2 FYNNEI. CDR3 bases: TGTGCCAGCAGTGATCTTAGCGGGGGGGCCGGAGATACGCAGTATTTT. It encodes CASSDLSGGAGDTQYF.

This clonotype has a count of ten or more. The chain couples TRBV7-2 to TRBJ2-2; maybe TRBD2 (6 bases). Germline V CDR1 and CDR2: SGHTA, FQGNSA. The CDR3 is 15 amino acids. With 5 bases removed from V and 4 bases from J, the gap between germline ends came to 14 bases. In DNA form, the CDR3 reads TGTGCCAGCAGCAAGGGACTGGCGGGCACCGGGGAGCTGTTTTTT. Translation: CASSKGLAGTGELFF.